This entry is about one TCR beta chain. Its antigen remains unidentified. This entry belongs to a study of T cells in tuberculosis. The wider study: The T cells targeted glucose monomycolate, a mycobacterial lipid, via CD1B. In South Africa, adults with active tuberculosis were compared with IGRA-negative and latently infected IGRA-positive adolescents.

The CDR3 length is 14 residues. Looked up from germline, CDR1 is LNHNV and CDR2 is YYDKDF (reference sequence). V was trimmed by 3 bases and J by 5 bases, leaving 12 bases between them. On average around 100,000 T cells per donor were immunosequenced. Study-wide findings and caveats: Samples were chosen by availability of cryopreserved specimens.

Sequenced by immunoSEQ multiplex PCR; TCRdb stores in-frame clones only, minus some. Among some 47,000 clones listed, more than 90% were seen once. Material: PBMCs. The clonotype was recovered from a donor aged 10 to 29 with latent tuberculosis or without tuberculosis infection. The chain couples TRBV15 to TRBJ2-3; D is possibly TRBD1 (6 bases). CDR3: CATSSTGRIDTQYF. CDR3 in DNA: TGTGCCACCAGCAGTACAGGGCGCATAGATACGCAGTATTTT. The full variable domain, its missing parts supplied by reference TRBV15 and TRBJ2-3, is DAMVIQNPRYQVTQFGKPVTLSCSQTLNHNVMYWYQQKSSQAPKLLFHYYDKDFNNEADTPDNFQSRRPNTSFCFLDIRSPGLGDTAMYLCATSSTGRIDTQYFGPGTRLTVL.